The clone carrying this T cell receptor (beta chain) was detected many times. The sample is drawn from a study of T cells in Graves' hyperthyroidism and ophthalmopathy. About the study: Pretreatment peripheral blood was obtained at initial diagnosis.

With duration under 3 months, ophthalmopathy was active: Clinical Activity Score at least 3, NOSPECS at least 4. Exclusions: uncontrolled infection, other autoimmune disease, pregnancy, lactation. RNA transcripts yielded amplified TCR beta CDR3 regions. When the TCR CDR3 underwent first-round RT-PCR, the HTBI primer set was used. Via MiXCR, TCRdb re-called the multiplex PCR reads, giving one row per CDR3 protein. The sample holds about 610,000 distinct CDR3 sequences, about 15% seen once. The germline V gene encodes CDR1 MNHNS and CDR2 SASEGT. V lost 6 bases to trimming and J lost 3 bases, with 9 bases between them. The CDR3 length is 12 residues.

This clonotype was sampled from a middle-aged woman with Graves' ophthalmopathy. The sample consisted of blood. The chain combines TRBV6-1 with TRBJ2-7; D uncertain. CDR3: CASRAPYYEQYF. The CDR3 region has the DNA TGTGCCAGCAGGGCTCCCTACTACGAGCAGTACTTC.